This entry lists 19 T cell receptor beta chains sequenced from one sample in a study of cytomegalovirus exposure and HLA in healthy donors. PCR employed 60 Vbeta and 13 Jbeta primers. Using immunoSEQ multiplex PCR, the repertoire was profiled, and TCRdb retains in-frame clones only, with some absent. The profile shows approximately 200,000 clones, over 75% of them singletons. Specimen: PBMCs. These receptor sequences come from a man younger than 35 in good health and CMV-seronegative.

The chain carries TRBV5-1 and TRBJ2-1; D is uncertain. Trimming shortened V by 0 bases and J by 10 bases, and 11 bases separated the two germline ends. Germline values: CDR1 SGHRS, CDR2 YFSETQ. The CDR3 length is 13 residues. The CDR3 here is CASSLVVLREQFF. In DNA, the CDR3 is TGCGCCAGCAGCTTGGTCGTTCTTAGAGAGCAGTTCTTC.

V gene TRBV15 combines with J gene TRBJ2-7; 10 bases are shared with TRBD1. Germline V CDR1 and CDR2: LNHNV, YYDKDF (reference sequence). V shed 0 bases and J 7 bases; nucleotides not matched to a gene: 12. This CDR3 spans 17 amino acids. For the CDR3, the DNA is TGTGCCACCAGCAGAGATCCTTCCGGGACAGGGGCAGGGGAGCAGTACTTC. Translation gives CATSRDPSGTGAGEQYF.

This clone was counted between two and nine times. V usage is TRBV7-9 and J usage is TRBJ1-4, with TRBD1 matching 9 bases. J lost 5 bases, V lost 5 bases, and 6 bases had no gene match. Germline lookup yields CDR1 SEHNR and CDR2 FQNEAQ (reference sequence). This CDR3 comprises 15 residues. The CDR3, as DNA: TGTGCCAGCAGCGACCGGGACAGGGAGAATGAAAAACTGTTTTTT. It translates to CASSDRDRENEKLFF.

The rearrangement uses TRBV13 and TRBJ2-7; TRBD1 matches at 7 bases. CDR1 is PRHDT and CDR2 is FYEKMQ in the germline V gene (reference sequence). The V gene end was trimmed by 5 bases and the J gene end by 1 base; junction bases not matched to a gene: 8. This CDR3 is built from 15 residues. CDR3 DNA sequence: TGTGCCAGCAGCGGCCGGGACAGCTTGTCCTACGAGCAGTACTTC. It is translated as CASSGRDSLSYEQYF.

A few counts support this clone. The chain carries TRBV19 and TRBJ2-5; 9 nucleotides match TRBD1. The CDR3 totals 14 residues. Germline CDR1 reads LNHDA; CDR2 reads SQIVND (reference sequence). V shed 6 bases and J 3 bases; nucleotides not matched to a gene: 5. The CDR3 bases are TGTGCCAGTAGCAAACAGGGGGCGGAAGAGACCCAGTACTTC. Its translation is CASSKQGAEETQYF.

Note on this clone: Other DNA sequences within the sample encode an identical CDR3. The rearrangement uses TRBV4-3 and TRBJ2-7; TRBD2 agrees at 14 bases. Unmatched junction bases numbered 3, after V lost 4 bases and J lost 4 bases. Germline lookup yields CDR1 LGHNA and CDR2 YSLEER. The CDR3 runs 15 residues. In DNA, the CDR3 is TGCGCCAGCAGCCCTAGACTAGCGGGGGGGTACGAGCAGTACTTC. Encoded protein: CASSPRLAGGYEQYF.

Comments on this clone: Other DNA sequences in the sample encode the same CDR3. This rearrangement joins TRBV19 to TRBJ2-7, with D maybe TRBD2 (6 bases). The germline gives CDR1 LNHDA, CDR2 SQIVND (reference sequence). V lost 1 base, J lost 1 base, and 8 bases lay in between. This CDR3 region has 14 residues. The CDR3 spells CASSIGAGSYEQYF. The DNA for the CDR3 is TGTGCCAGTAGTATAGGTGCGGGGTCCTACGAGCAGTACTTC.

The J gene is TRBJ2-1, the V gene TRBV7-8, with 8 bases aligning to TRBD2. Per germline, CDR1 SGHVS and CDR2 FQNEAQ. The V and J ends lost 3 bases and 8 bases, in that order; junction bases with no gene match: 12. The CDR3 has 16 amino acids. The CDR3 DNA follows: TGTGCCAGCAGCTTTTTCGGGGGGGCCTTCTCAGATGAGCAGTTCTTC. Its translation is CASSFFGGAFSDEQFF.

This clone was counted between two and nine times. This chain uses TRBV19 with TRBJ1-2, with a tentative D call TRBD1 (6 bases). V was pared by 3 bases and J by 5 bases, with 16 bases between. In germline, CDR1 is LNHDA, CDR2 SQIVND (reference sequence). This CDR3 region has 15 residues. The CDR3 reads CASSIDGTSSYGYTF. For the CDR3, the DNA is TGTGCCAGTAGTATTGATGGGACATCATCGTATGGCTACACCTTC. Full variable domain (remainder filled in from reference TRBV19 and TRBJ1-2): DGGITQSPKYLFRKEGQNVTLSCEQNLNHDAMYWYRQDPGQGLRLIYYSQIVNDFQKGDIAEGYSVSREKKESFPLTVTSAQKNPTAFYLCASSIDGTSSYGYTFGSGTRLTVV.

The V call is TRBV19, the J call TRBJ2-1; 10 bases agree with TRBD2. V was clipped by 9 bases and J by 4 bases; unmatched bases: 6. Germline V gene sequence: CDR1 LNHDA, CDR2 SQIVND (reference sequence). The CDR3 is 14 amino acids. Here the CDR3 DNA reads TGTGCCAGCTCACTAGCGGGGACTTACAATGAGCAGTTCTTC. This encodes CASSLAGTYNEQFF.

In its sample, this clone was seen once. V is TRBV19 and J is TRBJ1-1; D is possibly TRBD1 (5 bases). There are 13 residues in the CDR3. Germline assignment: CDR1 LNHDA and CDR2 SQIVND (reference sequence). V lost 7 bases and J 0 bases, leaving 9 bases between the germline ends. As DNA, the CDR3 is TGTGCCAGTAAGGGGCAGCTGAACACTGAAGCTTTCTTT. Translated, it gives CASKGQLNTEAFF.

The chain couples TRBV7-9 to TRBJ2-3; 11 bases fit TRBD1. Germline V gives CDR1 SEHNR, CDR2 FQNEAQ (reference sequence). J gave up 3 bases and V 10 bases, and 3 bases lay outside the gene matches. The CDR3 covers 13 residues. CDR3 in DNA: TGTGCCACCCGGGACAGGGGGACAGATACGCAGTATTTT. It specifies CATRDRGTDTQYF. Together with reference TRBV7-9 and TRBJ2-3, the CDR3 gives the full variable domain: DTGVSQNPRHKITKRGQNVTFRCDPISEHNRLYWYRQTLGQGPEFLTYFQNEAQLEKSRLLSDRFSAERPKGSFSTLEIQRTEQGDSAMYLCATRDRGTDTQYFGPGTRLTVL.

This clone was observed a few times. The V gene is TRBV6-5, the J gene TRBJ2-7; TRBD2 is a possible D gene (6 bases). Trimming removed 6 bases from V and 6 bases from J, with 21 bases in between. This CDR3 has 15 amino acids. Germline V gene data show CDR1 as MNHEY and CDR2 as SVGAGI. DNA for the CDR3: TGTGCCAGCAGGTTCGTGTCGGGGGTAAGCAGCGAGCAGTACTTC. It codes for CASRFVSGVSSEQYF.

The CDR3 sequence: CASSHSGLAGVMNTGELFF. CDR3 coding DNA: TGTGCCAGCAGCCACTCGGGACTAGCGGGAGTAATGAACACCGGGGAGCTGTTTTTT. The genes are TRBV4-2 and TRBJ2-2, with TRBD2 matching 14 bases. The germline V gene encodes CDR1 LGHNA and CDR2 YNFKEQ. The CDR3 has 19 residues. V lost 3 bases, J lost 1 base, and 7 bases stayed unmatched.

This chain connects TRBV9 to TRBJ1-5; 7 bases agree with TRBD1. V was pared by 4 bases and J by 10 bases, with 11 bases of the junction left unmatched. The V gene's germline CDR1 is SGDLS and CDR2 YYNGEE. The CDR3 runs 14 residues. The CDR3 coding sequence is TGTGCCAGCAGCCCTCGACAGGGCCAGCCCCCCCAGCATTTT. Amino acid sequence: CASSPRQGQPPQHF.

This chain uses TRBV11-2 with TRBJ2-2; the D is unclear. CDR1 is SGHAT, CDR2 FQNNGV, per germline. V shed 5 bases and J shed 3 bases, with 7 bases lying between them. The CDR3 is 13 amino acids. CDR3 residues: CASSPPDTGELFF. CDR3 sequence (DNA): TGTGCCAGCAGCCCACCAGACACCGGGGAGCTGTTTTTT.

The chain joins TRBV27 to TRBJ2-3, with D maybe TRBD2 (6 bases). CDR1 is MNHEY, CDR2 SMNVEV, per germline (reference sequence). The CDR3 has 17 residues. V was pared by 3 bases and J by 0 bases, with 16 bases between. CDR3 protein: CASSFAGDSYSTDTQYF. The CDR3 DNA reads as TGTGCCAGCAGTTTCGCCGGGGACTCCTATAGCACAGATACGCAGTATTTT.

The J gene is TRBJ1-4, the V gene TRBV5-6, with no clear D. CDR1 and CDR2 from the germline V gene are SGHDT and YYEEEE. CDR3 length: 15 amino acids. V lost 1 base, J lost 1 base, and 8 bases lay in between. The CDR3 coding sequence is TGTGCCAGCAGCTTGCCGACTGGAACTAATGAAAAACTGTTTTTT. Translation gives CASSLPTGTNEKLFF.

The V and J genes are TRBV5-5 and TRBJ2-5, with TRBD1 identical over 8 bases. The CDR3 covers 13 residues. Trimming at V came to 5 bases and at J to 4 bases, leaving 4 bases not matched to a gene. Germline CDR1 SGHKS, CDR2 YYEKEE (reference sequence). As DNA, the CDR3 is TGTGCCAGCAGGACAGGGGTGAGAGAGACCCAGTACTTC. This sequence encodes CASRTGVRETQYF.